This T cell receptor beta chain was obtained from a study of control samples from healthy donors and cancer patients. V dropped 5 bases and J dropped 2; count of bases not matched to a gene: 6. Germline V gene sequence: CDR1 MRHNA, CDR2 SNTAGT. The CDR3 has 15 amino acids. TCRdb's table, derived via immunoSEQ multiplex PCR, lists solely in-frame clones and lacks some. In the table there are about 54,000 clones, around 97% of which are singletons. Sequencing was performed on blood. This chain links TRBV6-4 with TRBJ2-3; 8 positions agree with TRBD1. The sequence derives from a woman aged 25 to 45 in good health. DNA for the CDR3: TGTGCCAGCAGTCCCGGACAGGGACCCACAGATACGCAGTATTTT. Residues: CASSPGQGPTDTQYF.